The clone carrying this T cell receptor (beta chain) was detected only a few times. Its antigen is unknown. This entry belongs to a study of cytomegalovirus exposure and HLA in healthy donors. As for the study in general: Of some 400 genotyped donors, 80% to 85% grouped in the Caucasian-associated ancestry cluster. Study conclusions and caveats: Immune exposure information available was restricted to CMV serostatus. Listed as cytomegalovirus-associated were over 150 TCR beta chains.

Per the germline V gene, CDR1 is LNHDA and CDR2 is SQIVND (reference sequence). This CDR3 spans 17 amino acids. J lost 5 bases, V lost 4 bases, and 8 bases had no gene match. A multiplex PCR was run with 60 Vbeta primers and 13 Jbeta primers. Some clones are missing from TCRdb's copy, which holds only in-frame ones; the method was immunoSEQ multiplex PCR. The table lists about 75,000 clones, 82% of them singletons. The receptor comes from a man aged 18 to 29 in good health and CMV-seronegative. This chain connects TRBV19 to TRBJ2-1, with 13 bases identical to TRBD2. Sequencing used PBMCs. CDR3: CASSSPGLAGQNNEQFF. The CDR3 nucleotides read TGTGCCAGTAGTAGCCCGGGACTAGCGGGACAGAACAATGAGCAGTTCTTC.